These T cell receptor beta chains were read from a single sample in a study of blood T cell repertoires in COVID-19. The assay was immunoSEQ multiplex PCR, and TCRdb's table has in-frame clones only and misses some. The table includes 130,000 to 150,000 clones, around 84% detected once. Sequenced material: peripheral blood. The receptors originated from a woman aged 45-65 years in a cohort sampled during active or convalescent COVID-19. CDR3s leave out the opening cysteine and the closing phenylalanine or tryptophan. A D gene is named only where the DNA matches it firmly. Clone size is stated in some rows and not others, as once, few, many or a class when expanded.

D	V	size	J	length	CDR3
.	TRBV4-1	.	TRBJ1-4	14	ASSQVQRGEAEKLF
TRBD1	TRBV5-4	.	TRBJ1-4	15	ASSLRGRGPLNEKLF
.	TRBV12-3/TRBV12-4	.	TRBJ1-2	9	ASSYGVSYT
.	TRBV4-3	many	TRBJ2-6	15	ASSSGVGVAGANVLT
.	TRBV7-6	.	TRBJ1-3	16	ASSPSGWETPSGNTIY
TRBD2	TRBV6-4	medium-sized	TRBJ2-5	13	ASSETLAGQETQY
TRBD1	TRBV7-6	once	TRBJ2-7	13	ASSAQTGNSYEQY
TRBD1	TRBV7-3	.	TRBJ2-2	13	ASSPGTGGIGELF
.	TRBV5-1	.	TRBJ2-2	13	ASSFGGLTTGELF
.	TRBV29-1	.	TRBJ1-5	12	SVPGTGGNQPQH
.	TRBV15	.	TRBJ1-5	12	ATSRGLTNQPQH
TRBD2	TRBV6-2/TRBV6-3	once	TRBJ2-1	14	ASSPLSGAAYNEQF
TRBD1	TRBV27	.	TRBJ1-2	13	ASSSTGTVNYGYT
TRBD1	TRBV18	.	TRBJ1-6	13	ASSPQGADYSPLH
TRBD1	TRBV6-1	once	TRBJ1-5	15	ASSEGRDRPSNQPQH
TRBD1	TRBV20-1	.	TRBJ1-2	14	SASGQGGTFGYGYT
.	TRBV5-1	.	TRBJ2-1	14	ASSLVGALSNNEQF
.	TRBV18	.	TRBJ1-4	14	ASSQSTGSANEKLF
.	TRBV19	once	TRBJ1-1	12	ASTVWGPGTEAF
.	TRBV19	.	TRBJ1-6	10	ASQGYNSPLH
.	TRBV28	.	TRBJ2-7	13	ASQTSGSGSYEQY
TRBD2	TRBV4-1	.	TRBJ2-7	13	ASSSPSGGAHEQY
TRBD1	TRBV19	.	TRBJ1-6	17	ASSILLPGQSSYNSPLH
.	TRBV3-1/TRBV3-2	.	TRBJ1-1	12	ASSQDSRRSEAF
.	TRBV3-1/TRBV3-2	.	TRBJ2-2	14	ASSQGLGGNTGELF
.	TRBV9	.	TRBJ1-3	14	ASSTTSYNSGNTIY
TRBD2	TRBV6-2/TRBV6-3	.	TRBJ2-1	13	ASSHSGTRNNEQF
TRBD1	TRBV4-1	few	TRBJ1-2	12	ASSRTGDNYGYT
.	TRBV29-1	.	TRBJ2-1	10	SGASSYNEQF
.	TRBV30	.	TRBJ1-2	12	AWSVWGQGGGYT
TRBD1	TRBV25-1	once	TRBJ2-1	14	ASSEPGTGGGNEQF
TRBD2	TRBV29-1	.	TRBJ2-5	13	SVARSGGKKETQY
.	TRBV13	.	TRBJ1-1	10	ASSVLATEAF
TRBD1	TRBV19	few	TRBJ1-3	12	ASIDRGLGNTIY
.	TRBV7-6	.	TRBJ2-5	12	ASSSDRYQETQY
.	TRBV30	.	TRBJ1-2	11	AWSVSRAGGYT
TRBD1	TRBV7-2	once	TRBJ1-2	13	ASSRTGVGSYGYT
TRBD2	TRBV5-1	once	TRBJ2-5	19	ASSELRSGGPGPTPQETQY
.	TRBV27	.	TRBJ1-1	13	ASSLSPTGNTEAF
TRBD1	TRBV7-9	.	TRBJ2-3	13	ASSSLTGYTDTQY
.	TRBV30	.	TRBJ2-2	12	AWRYRLYTGELF
.	TRBV27	.	TRBJ1-5	12	ASSQRTPYQPQH
.	TRBV19	.	TRBJ1-5	15	ASSIDPYRVSNQPQH
.	TRBV2	.	TRBJ2-2	9	ASHRDGELF